Listed below are T cell receptor beta chains from one sample, sequenced in a study of beta chain features in type 1 diabetes. The assay was immunoSEQ multiplex PCR, and TCRdb's table has in-frame clones only and misses some. Here the sample spans about 40,000 clones, approximately 50% being singletons. Sequenced sample: central memory CD4+ T cells from blood. These receptors all stem from a young woman in good health. CDR3s include the opening cysteine and the closing phenylalanine or tryptophan. D genes are given only for firm matches. Some rows mark clone size as missing; the rest say once, few, many or name a class of expanded clone.

once TRBJ2-7 TRBD1 13 TRBV11-1 CASSLHRGREQYF TGTGCCAGCAGCTTGCACAGGGGTCGCGAGCAGTACTTC
. TRBJ2-5 TRBD2 15 TRBV5-1 CASSQESGSRETQYF TGCGCCAGCAGCCAGGAGAGCGGGAGCCGGGAGACCCAGTACTTC
. TRBJ2-1 TRBD2 14 TRBV6-1 CASTEAGGYNEQFF TGTGCCAGCACCGAAGCGGGGGGATACAATGAGCAGTTCTTC
. TRBJ1-3 TRBD1 15 TRBV11-2 CASSLRGQGMDTIYF TGTGCCAGCAGCTTACGGGGACAGGGAATGGACACCATATATTTT
. TRBJ2-7 . 12 TRBV7-9 CASSVDYYEQYF TGTGCCAGCAGCGTAGATTACTACGAGCAGTACTTC
. TRBJ2-2 TRBD1 15 TRBV10-3 CAIRTGAANTGELFF TGTGCCATCAGGACAGGGGCGGCGAACACCGGGGAGCTGTTTTTT
. TRBJ2-5 . 17 TRBV30 CAWSRSSGDALQETQYF TGTGCCTGGAGTCGGTCCTCCGGGGATGCACTCCAAGAGACCCAGTACTTC
few TRBJ2-5 TRBD1 16 TRBV7-2 CASSLKVGTGMETQYF TGTGCCAGCAGCTTGAAGGTCGGGACAGGGATGGAGACCCAGTACTTC
few TRBJ1-1 TRBD1 15 TRBV7-9 CASSFLTGGNTEAFF TGTGCCAGCAGCTTCCTGACAGGGGGGAACACTGAAGCTTTCTTT
. TRBJ1-1 TRBD1 17 TRBV5-6 CASSVPGQGLGGTEAFF TGTGCCAGCAGCGTTCCGGGACAGGGGCTCGGGGGCACTGAAGCTTTCTTT
. TRBJ1-6 . 14 TRBV5-6 CASSFTGLSSPLHF TGTGCCAGCAGCTTCACAGGTTTGAGCTCACCCCTCCACTTT
. TRBJ1-1 . 15 TRBV27 CASAKTDRMNTEAFF TGTGCCAGCGCCAAAACGGACAGAATGAACACTGAAGCTTTCTTT
. TRBJ1-1 TRBD1 13 TRBV19 CASMGTGGGEAFF TGTGCCAGTATGGGGACAGGGGGGGGTGAAGCTTTCTTT
. TRBJ1-1 . 12 TRBV4-1 CASSQVNSEAFF TGCGCCAGCAGCCAGGTAAACTCTGAAGCTTTCTTT
. TRBJ1-1 . 14 TRBV7-6 CASSFNRDFTEAFF TGTGCCAGCAGCTTTAACAGGGATTTCACTGAAGCTTTCTTT
few TRBJ2-5 TRBD1 13 TRBV5-1 CASQTGGEETQYF TGCGCCAGCCAGACAGGGGGGGAAGAGACCCAGTACTTC
few TRBJ2-5 . 13 TRBV27 CASSLAYQETQYF TGTGCCAGCAGCTTAGCGTACCAAGAGACCCAGTACTTC
. TRBJ2-1 . 14 TRBV19 CTSSIRLAYNEQFF TGTACCAGTAGTATCCGGCTAGCGTACAATGAGCAGTTCTTC
. TRBJ2-1 TRBD1 13 TRBV5-1 CASSLGQGYEQFF TGCGCCAGCAGCTTGGGACAGGGGTACGAGCAGTTCTTC
. TRBJ2-2 . 16 TRBV5-5 CASSAMEGRNTGELFF TGTGCCAGCAGCGCAATGGAAGGGAGGAACACCGGGGAGCTGTTTTTT
. TRBJ1-1 TRBD1 15 TRBV18 CASSSSGQGYTEAFF TGTGCCAGCTCATCATCGGGACAGGGGTACACTGAAGCTTTCTTT
. TRBJ1-2 . 16 TRBV7-9 CASSLGGGRANYGYTF TGTGCCAGCAGCTTAGGGGGGGGCCGAGCTAACTATGGCTACACCTTC
few TRBJ2-1 . 14 TRBV9 CASSVVPGDNEQFF TGTGCCAGCAGCGTAGTTCCAGGTGACAATGAGCAGTTCTTC
. TRBJ2-3 TRBD2 13 TRBV30 CAWGTSGTDTQYF TGTGCCTGGGGGACTAGCGGTACAGATACGCAGTATTTT